This section outlines one TCR beta chain sequence together with its context. The sample originates from a study of blood T cell repertoires in COVID-19. Study details: Acute and convalescent COVID-19 samples came from the United States, Italy and Spain. PBMCs, B-cell-depleted T cells, or T cells were the source of the cDNA or gDNA that made up the material.

Original methodology: Researchers report that nucleated cell counts were estimated from reference gene primer amplification. Sequencing was performed with immunoSEQ multiplex PCR; in TCRdb, only in-frame clones are kept and a portion is missing. V, J and clone size are taken as reported in that table, and D and trimming were inferred from the DNA itself. The sample has 450,000 to 500,000 clones; 70% to 90% are singletons. Trimming took 3 bases from V and 4 from J, leaving 7 bases between them. The V gene's germline CDR1 is LNHDA and CDR2 SQIVND (reference sequence). The CDR3 spans 13 residues. This sequence originates from a human donor in a cohort sampled during active COVID-19. Sequencing input: peripheral blood. The genes are TRBV19 and TRBJ1-5; tentatively, D is TRBD1 (5 bases). DNA of the CDR3: TGTGCCAGTAGTATCGGGGGAAATCAGCCCCAGCATTTT. This encodes CASSIGGNQPQHF.